A single sample is the source of the 17 T cell receptor beta chains below, sequenced in a study of T cells in Graves' hyperthyroidism and ophthalmopathy. What was amplified from RNA transcripts were TCR beta CDR3 regions. The study used the HTBI primer set for a first-round RT-PCR of the TCR CDR3. Each CDR3 protein gets one entry after TCRdb re-called the multiplex PCR reads with MiXCR. The sample lists 360,000 or so distinct CDR3 sequences, under 20% seen once, with about 3.7% in the top ten. The specimen sequenced was blood. The receptors shown here come from a woman younger than 35 with Graves' hyperthyroidism.

This clonotype was detected ten times or more. The J gene is TRBJ2-7, the V gene TRBV2, with D perhaps TRBD2 (6 bases). Per the germline V gene, CDR1 is SNHLY and CDR2 is FYNNEI. Trimming removed 7 bases at V and 3 bases at J, with 19 bases between. The length of the CDR3 is 15 residues. CDR3 sequence (DNA): TGTGCCAGCATTCCTAACGGGACTCCTAACTACGAGCAGTACTTC. The encoded protein is CASIPNGTPNYEQYF. The entire variable domain, with the rest obtained from reference TRBV2 and TRBJ2-7, is as follows: EPEVTQTPSHQVTQMGQEVILRCVPISNHLYFYWYRQILGQKVEFLVSFYNNEISEKSEIFDDQFSVERPDGSNFTLKIRSTKLEDSAMYFCASIPNGTPNYEQYFGPGTRLTVT.

This clonotype was counted many times. The genes are TRBV12-3 or TRBV12-4 and TRBJ2-7; a possible D gene is TRBD2 (7 bases). The germline V and J ends were trimmed by 5 bases and 4 bases, with 27 bases remaining between them. This CDR3 is 18 amino acids long. The CDR3 here is CASSAGAYGQGGRYEQYF. The CDR3 DNA reads TGTGCCAGCAGTGCGGGGGCATATGGCCAGGGAGGTCGTTACGAGCAGTACTTC.

Worth noting for this clonotype: This may come from a read error, since a much larger clone is one base off. The chain is built from TRBV19 and TRBJ1-5; D gene ambiguous. Germline V CDR1 and CDR2: LNHDA, SQIVND (reference sequence). The ends were cut back, 7 bases at V and 8 bases at J, with 12 bases in the middle. This CDR3 is 12 amino acids long. The CDR3 loop is CASTDGYEPQHF. The DNA for the CDR3 is TGTGCCAGTACGGACGGTTATGAGCCCCAGCATTTT.

This clonotype was observed many times. The chain has TRBV28 and TRBJ2-5, with TRBD2 identical over 9 bases. Germline CDR1 is MDHEN and CDR2 is SYDVKM. The CDR3 consists of 17 residues. Losses at the gene ends were 4 bases for V and 3 bases for J; bases not matched to a gene: 12. The CDR3 DNA reads as TGTGCCAGCAGTTCCTGGCGGCGGGGGGGTACCAAAGAGACCCAGTACTTC. This translates into CASSSWRRGGTKETQYF.

The table lists this clonotype with many counts. This chain connects TRBV18 to TRBJ1-5; TRBD1 agrees at 7 bases. This CDR3 comprises 15 residues. Germline V gene data show CDR1 as KGHSH and CDR2 as LQKENI. Trimming took 0 bases from V and 6 from J; bases not matched to a gene: 5. The CDR3 DNA reads TGTGCCAGCTCACCACCGGAGGGGGCGGGTCAGCCCCAGCATTTT. Translation gives CASSPPEGAGQPQHF.

This clonotype has ten or more counts. The V gene is TRBV15, the J gene TRBJ1-5; D not certain. The V and J ends lost 2 bases and 1 base respectively, with 15 bases between them. The germline V gene encodes CDR1 LNHNV and CDR2 YYDKDF (reference sequence). The CDR3 has 17 residues. CDR3 nucleotides: TGTGCCACCAGCAGACCGGAGGAAGAGTCGAGCAATCAGCCCCAGCATTTT. It specifies CATSRPEEESSNQPQHF. The full variable domain, rest sourced from reference TRBV15 and TRBJ1-5, is DAMVIQNPRYQVTQFGKPVTLSCSQTLNHNVMYWYQQKSSQAPKLLFHYYDKDFNNEADTPDNFQSRRPNTSFCFLDIRSPGLGDTAMYLCATSRPEEESSNQPQHFGDGTRLSIL.

This clonotype showed up many times. The chain combines TRBV7-9 with TRBJ1-2, with a weak D call TRBD1 (6 bases). CDR3 length: 14 amino acids. CDR1 and CDR2 from the germline V gene are SEHNR and FQNEAQ (reference sequence). The germline V and J ends were trimmed by 4 bases and 4 bases, with 13 bases remaining between them. The CDR3 coding sequence is TGTGCCAGCAGCTCCCTCACAGGGTTCTATGGCTACACCTTC. Translating gives CASSSLTGFYGYTF.

As for this clonotype: Compared with germline, one end of the junction differs, possibly owing to a read error. The chain employs TRBV4-1 and TRBJ2-2, with D possibly TRBD1 on 6 matching bases. CDR3 length equals 16 residues. In germline, CDR1 is MGHRA, CDR2 YSYEKL. CDR3: CAGSSQGGLNTGELFF. In DNA form, the CDR3 reads TGCGCCGGCAGCTCTCAAGGGGGTTTGAACACCGGGGAGCTGTTTTTT.

This clonotype was seen many times. J is TRBJ2-5 and V is TRBV11-2, with D perhaps TRBD1 (7 bases). Trimming removed 8 bases at V and 2 bases at J, with 21 bases between. Per the germline V gene, CDR1 is SGHAT and CDR2 is FQNNGV. CDR3 length: 16 residues. The CDR3 coding sequence is TGTGCCAGCTCCGCAAGCGCGGGACAGATACAAGAGACCCAGTACTTC. Its protein is CASSASAGQIQETQYF.

This clonotype was picked up a small number of times. The rearrangement joins TRBV20-1 to TRBJ2-7; possible D gene TRBD1, 6 bases. The CDR3 length is 16 residues. V was pared by 2 bases and J by 3 bases, with 20 bases between. The V gene's germline CDR1 is DFQATT and CDR2 SNEGSKA (reference sequence). The CDR3 DNA sequence: TGCAGTGCTAGATATCTGGCCCAGGGGATAAACTACGAGCAGTACTTC. Its protein is CSARYLAQGINYEQYF.

V usage is TRBV7-8 and J usage is TRBJ2-5; TRBD1 or TRBD2 may be the D gene (6 bases each). Germline CDR1 reads SGHVS; CDR2 reads FQNEAQ. This CDR3 comprises 16 residues. With 4 bases removed from V and 4 bases from J, the gap between germline ends came to 19 bases. The DNA of the CDR3 is TGTGCCAGCAGCTCCGTCGAAGGGGGGCTGCGAGAGACCCAGTACTTC. Encoded protein: CASSSVEGGLRETQYF.

This clonotype was observed at least ten times. The chain couples TRBV20-1 to TRBJ1-5; D not certain. Germline CDR1 and CDR2: DFQATT and SNEGSKA (reference sequence). The CDR3 length is 13 residues. Trimming shortened V by 2 bases and J by 6 bases, and 11 bases separated the two germline ends. The CDR3 reads CSARMWGSQPQHF. CDR3 in DNA: TGCAGTGCTAGAATGTGGGGAAGTCAGCCCCAGCATTTT.

This clonotype was detected ten times or more. This chain links TRBV5-5 with TRBJ1-1; D gene uncertain. The V end was cut by 5 bases, the J end by 1 base, with 12 bases between. Germline CDR1 and CDR2: SGHKS and YYEKEE (reference sequence). The CDR3 contains 14 residues. CDR3 residues: CASSHTAANTEAFF. In nucleotides, the CDR3 is TGTGCCAGCAGTCACACAGCGGCGAACACTGAAGCTTTCTTT.

This clonotype has a count of ten or more. This chain links TRBV7-9 with TRBJ1-1, with no clear D. CDR1 SEHNR and CDR2 FQNEAQ come from the germline V gene (reference sequence). V lost 4 bases and J lost 7, with 13 bases in between. This CDR3 has 13 amino acids. As DNA, the CDR3 is TGTGCCAGCAGCTCCCGGACCGATTTTGAAGCTTTCTTT. It is translated as CASSSRTDFEAFF.

This clonotype came up once. This sequence joins TRBV9 and TRBJ1-3; D not resolved. The CDR3 has 14 amino acids. V was trimmed by 3 bases and J by 4 bases, leaving 11 bases between them. CDR1 is SGDLS, CDR2 YYNGEE, per germline. The CDR3 sequence: CASSAVDGGNTIYF. For the CDR3, the DNA is TGTGCCAGCAGCGCAGTCGACGGGGGAAACACCATATATTTT.

This clonotype has ten or more counts. The chain recombines TRBV27 with TRBJ1-2, with a possible D match to TRBD1 (6 bases). V lost 7 bases and J 6 bases, leaving 18 bases between the germline ends. Germline V gene sequence: CDR1 MNHEY, CDR2 SMNVEV (reference sequence). The CDR3 consists of 14 residues. The DNA of the CDR3 is TGTGCCAGCACCACCCGGGACAACTATCATGGCTACACCTTC. Its translation: CASTTRDNYHGYTF.

This clonotype appeared many times. V and J are TRBV2 and TRBJ2-7; D is unclear. Per the germline V gene, CDR1 is SNHLY and CDR2 is FYNNEI. V was pared by 2 bases and J by 0 bases, with 11 bases between. The CDR3 is 15 amino acids. The CDR3 DNA is TGTGCCAGCAGTGAATCACTACCCAGCTCCTACGAGCAGTACTTC. Translating it yields CASSESLPSSYEQYF.